These 25 T cell receptor beta chains came from one sample sequenced in a study of blood T cell repertoires in COVID-19. Using immunoSEQ multiplex PCR, the repertoire was profiled, and TCRdb retains in-frame clones only, with some absent. The sample carries under 200,000 clones, around four fifths recorded once. The specimen was peripheral blood. The receptors originated from a woman in her 30s with acute or convalescent COVID-19.

This chain connects TRBV5-1 to TRBJ2-7; 9 bases are shared with TRBD1. Germline CDR1 SGHRS, CDR2 YFSETQ. V trimming: 1 base; J trimming: 2 bases; junction bases outside the gene matches: 1. The CDR3 is 14 amino acids. The CDR3 coding sequence is TGCGCCAGCAGCTTGACAGGGGGCCCCTACGAGCAGTACTTC. Protein sequence: CASSLTGGPYEQYF.

The chain joins TRBV28 to TRBJ1-2; no definite D call. Germline lookup yields CDR1 MDHEN and CDR2 SYDVKM. The CDR3 totals 16 residues. Trimming removed 3 bases from V and 7 bases from J, with 21 bases in between. The CDR3 loop is CASSFPPSRGWSGYTF. The CDR3 nucleotides are TGTGCCAGCAGTTTTCCCCCCTCCCGGGGTTGGAGTGGCTACACCTTC.

The rearrangement joins TRBV27 to TRBJ2-7; maybe TRBD1 (5 bases). Trimming pared 6 bases from V and 0 bases from J, leaving 15 bases between. Germline-derived CDR1 and CDR2 are MNHEY and SMNVEV (reference sequence). The CDR3 runs 15 residues. The CDR3 region has the DNA TGTGCCAGCAGCCCGCTGACAGCCCCCTCCTACGAGCAGTACTTC. Translation gives CASSPLTAPSYEQYF.

The chain uses TRBV6-2 or TRBV6-3 and TRBJ1-6; D call uncertain. CDR3 length: 13 amino acids. Per germline, CDR1 MNHEY and CDR2 SVGEGT. Trimming pared 5 bases from V and 15 bases from J, leaving 17 bases between. The CDR3 DNA follows: TGTGCCAGCAGTACGATGGGAGCCTGGCTCCTCCACTTT. Its protein product is CASSTMGAWLLHF.

As regards this clone: Different DNA sequences within this sample yield the same CDR3. This chain uses TRBV28 with TRBJ1-1; no clear D. V was trimmed by 6 bases and J by 1 base, leaving 12 bases between them. Germline V gene sequence: CDR1 MDHEN, CDR2 SYDVKM. The CDR3 sequence is 14 residues long. CDR3 bases: TGTGCCAGCAGCGCCTACCGGGGGAACACTGAAGCTTTCTTT. Protein product: CASSAYRGNTEAFF. Full variable domain (outside the CDR3, taken from reference TRBV28 and TRBJ1-1): DVKVTQSSRYLVKRTGEKVFLECVQDMDHENMFWYRQDPGLGLRLIYFSYDVKMKEKGDIPEGYSVSREKKERFSLILESASTNQTSMYLCASSAYRGNTEAFFGQGTRLTVV.

The chain uses TRBV5-4 and TRBJ2-7; TRBD2 matches 8 bases. V trimming: 3 bases; J trimming: 6 bases; junction bases outside the gene matches: 17. Germline V lookup: CDR1 SGHNT, CDR2 YYREEE (reference sequence). The CDR3 length is 17 residues. The CDR3 sequence is CASSSQRGPSPTFEQYF. The CDR3 DNA reads as TGTGCCAGCAGCTCCCAGCGGGGGCCCTCTCCGACATTCGAGCAGTACTTC. The full variable domain, in which reference TRBV5-4 and TRBJ2-7 provide the parts outside the CDR3, is ETGVTQSPTHLIKTRGQQVTLRCSSQSGHNTVSWYQQALGQGPQFIFQYYREEENGRGNFPPRFSGLQFPNYSSELNVNALELDDSALYLCASSSQRGPSPTFEQYFGPGTRLTVT.

V is TRBV4-2 and J is TRBJ2-1; 14 bases are shared with TRBD2. CDR1 LGHNA and CDR2 YNFKEQ come from the germline V gene. The CDR3 runs to 20 residues. With V trimmed by 6 bases and J by 5 bases, 18 bases remained unmatched. The CDR3 DNA reads TGTGCCAGCAGAATCCGACCCGGGACTAGCGGGAGATTGGGCGACAATGAGCAGTTCTTC. As protein: CASRIRPGTSGRLGDNEQFF.

The genes are TRBV29-1 and TRBJ2-7; D is unclear. Trimming pared 7 bases from V and 6 bases from J, leaving 16 bases between. The CDR3 totals 12 residues. The germline CDR1 and CDR2 sequences are SQVTM and ANQGSEA. CDR3 sequence reads: CSARLGHVEQYF. In DNA form, the CDR3 reads TGCAGCGCAAGGCTGGGCCACGTCGAGCAGTACTTC.

V gene TRBV7-9 combines with J gene TRBJ2-7, with 8 bases fitting TRBD1. The J segment lost 3 bases and the V segment lost 5 bases, leaving 9 bases of the junction unmatched. This CDR3 spans 15 amino acids. The germline V gene has CDR1 SEHNR and CDR2 FQNEAQ (reference sequence). The CDR3 DNA sequence: TGTGCCAGCAGCCCGGCGACCAGGGGGCTCTACGAGCAGTACTTC. Protein product: CASSPATRGLYEQYF.

The rearrangement uses TRBV7-2 and TRBJ2-5, with no clear D. This CDR3 has 13 amino acids. Germline CDR1 SGHTA, CDR2 FQGNSA. Trimming shortened V by 3 bases and J by 4 bases, and 9 bases separated the two germline ends. The CDR3 DNA reads as TGTGCCAGCAGCTTGGGCAGCACAGAGACCCAGTACTTC. Translation: CASSLGSTETQYF.

The rearrangement joins TRBV5-4 to TRBJ1-2; 7 nucleotides align to TRBD1. V was clipped by 4 bases and J by 7 bases; unmatched bases: 7. The CDR3 totals 13 residues. CDR1 and CDR2 from the germline V gene are SGHNT and YYREEE (reference sequence). The CDR3 spells CASSHTGAIGYTF. The CDR3 nucleotides are TGTGCCAGCAGCCATACAGGGGCCATTGGCTACACCTTC.

The CDR3 loop is CASGTVEGYTF. The DNA of the CDR3 is TGTGCCAGCGGGACAGTCGAGGGCTACACCTTC. This rearrangement joins TRBV7-9 to TRBJ1-2; 7 nucleotides align to TRBD1. Germline V gene data show CDR1 as SEHNR and CDR2 as FQNEAQ (reference sequence). With V trimmed by 8 bases and J by 8 bases, 5 bases remained unmatched. There are 11 residues in the CDR3.

The chain carries TRBV6-2 or TRBV6-3 and TRBJ2-7; TRBD2 agrees at 13 bases. CDR1 and CDR2 from the germline V gene are MNHEY and SVGEGT. After removal of 4 bases from V and 5 bases from J, the junction contained 2 bases not matched to a gene. CDR3 size: 14 residues. The CDR3 sequence: CASSSGLAGDEQYF. For the CDR3, the DNA is TGTGCCAGCAGTTCTGGACTAGCGGGAGACGAGCAGTACTTC.

The CDR3 here is CASSLGAPLRAFF. DNA of the CDR3: TGTGCCAGCAGCTTGGGGGCCCCCCTACGGGCTTTCTTT. V and J are TRBV5-6 and TRBJ1-1; D is unclear. Between the trimmed V and J ends, which lost 0 bases and 11 bases, there was a span of 14 bases. The CDR3 runs 13 residues. Germline lookup yields CDR1 SGHDT and CDR2 YYEEEE.

The chain carries TRBV30 and TRBJ2-1; perhaps TRBD2 as D (5 bases). Germline V gene lookup returns CDR1 GTSNPN and CDR2 SVGIG (reference sequence). Between the trimmed V and J ends, which lost 2 bases and 9 bases, there was a span of 11 bases. CDR3 length: 12 residues. The DNA for the CDR3 is TGTGCCTGGAGTATTACTAGAGGTGAGCAGTTCTTC. This gives the protein CAWSITRGEQFF.

The chain employs TRBV7-9 and TRBJ1-3; 11 bases fit TRBD1. Per germline, CDR1 SEHNR and CDR2 FQNEAQ (reference sequence). The V and J ends lost 5 bases and 8 bases, in that order; junction bases with no gene match: 2. This CDR3 comprises 13 residues. The CDR3 nucleotides are TGTGCCAGCAGCGGGACAGGGGGTCACACCATATATTTT. As protein: CASSGTGGHTIYF.

The gene calls are TRBV30 and TRBJ1-1, with D tentatively TRBD1 (5 bases). V lost 4 bases to trimming and J lost 4 bases, with 10 bases between them. This CDR3 is 12 amino acids long. Germline V gene lookup returns CDR1 GTSNPN and CDR2 SVGIG (reference sequence). The CDR3 loop is CAWTGGVTEAFF. The CDR3 DNA is TGTGCCTGGACTGGGGGGGTCACTGAAGCTTTCTTT.

This clone was counted a single time. This sequence joins TRBV14 and TRBJ2-2, with TRBD2 matching over 8 bases. The CDR3 sequence is 16 residues long. Germline V gene sequence: CDR1 SGHDN, CDR2 FVKESK. J gave up 8 bases and V 2 bases, and 10 bases lay outside the gene matches. CDR3: CASSQFIGLAAGELFF. CDR3 nucleotide sequence: TGTGCCAGCAGCCAATTTATCGGACTAGCAGCGGGGGAGCTGTTTTTT.

This chain uses TRBV28 with TRBJ1-1; D call uncertain. Per germline, CDR1 MDHEN and CDR2 SYDVKM. The V end lost 8 bases, the J end lost 5 bases, and 15 bases lay between the germline ends. The CDR3 sequence is 13 residues long. CDR3 region: CASLALRRTEAFF. The CDR3 nucleotides read TGTGCCAGCCTTGCCTTAAGGCGGACTGAAGCTTTCTTT.

This rearrangement joins TRBV11-1 to TRBJ1-2, with a possible D match to TRBD1 (6 bases). There are 14 residues in the CDR3. CDR1 and CDR2 (germline): SGHAT, FQDESV (reference sequence). The V end lost 2 bases, the J end lost 4 bases, and 11 bases lay between the germline ends. CDR3 bases: TGTGCCAGCAGCTTATCGGACAGCGTCTATGGCTACACCTTC. It specifies CASSLSDSVYGYTF.

The chain uses TRBV28 and TRBJ1-5; D is ambiguous. Germline-derived CDR1 and CDR2 are MDHEN and SYDVKM. The CDR3 contains 13 residues. V was pared by 3 bases and J by 7 bases, with 10 bases between. The CDR3 protein is CASSLRLGQPQHF. The CDR3, as DNA: TGTGCCAGCAGTTTGAGGCTTGGACAGCCCCAGCATTTT.

This chain links TRBV7-9 with TRBJ1-6; D unresolved. V was shortened by 3 bases and J by 0 bases, with 3 bases between the two germline ends. CDR3 size: 14 residues. In germline, CDR1 is SEHNR, CDR2 FQNEAQ (reference sequence). The CDR3 reads CASSFSSYNSPLHF. The DNA of the CDR3 is TGTGCCAGCAGCTTCAGCTCCTATAATTCACCCCTCCACTTT.

The chain carries TRBV3-1 (or the pseudogene TRBV3-2) and TRBJ1-3; 7 bases agree with TRBD1. The V gene end was trimmed by 1 base and the J gene end by 0 bases; junction bases not matched to a gene: 12. CDR1 is LGHDT, CDR2 YNNKEL, per germline (reference sequence). The CDR3 sequence is 19 residues long. CDR3 sequence: CASSQGGGGTFDSGNTIYF. Here the CDR3 DNA reads TGTGCCAGCAGCCAAGGAGGGGGCGGGACGTTCGACTCTGGAAACACCATATATTTT.

This sequence joins TRBV6-5 and TRBJ1-2; possibly TRBD1 for D (5 bases). The CDR3 has 13 amino acids. Germline CDR1 MNHEY, CDR2 SVGAGI. V was trimmed by 5 bases and J by 7 bases, leaving 14 bases between them. Written as DNA, the CDR3 is TGTGCCAGCAGTCTTCAGGGTCAGGTTGGCTACACCTTC. The encoded protein is CASSLQGQVGYTF.

The chain carries TRBV30 and TRBJ1-5; the match to TRBD1 covers 7 bases. V gave up 5 bases and J gave up 2 bases; unmatched junction bases: 3. CDR1 is GTSNPN and CDR2 is SVGIG in the germline V gene (reference sequence). The CDR3 spans 13 residues. In DNA form, the CDR3 reads TGTGCCTGGGATGACAGGGGCAATCAGCCCCAGCATTTT. Translated, it gives CAWDDRGNQPQHF.